These T cell receptor beta chains were read from a single sample in a study of blood T cell repertoires in COVID-19. Data came from immunoSEQ multiplex PCR; TCRdb stores just in-frame clones and leaves some out. The repertoire has around 250,000 clones, over 80% of them found once; the top ten carry less than 2%. Sequenced sample: peripheral blood. Source of these receptors: a woman between 35 and 50 years old who had recovered from COVID-19. Each CDR3 is given with its conserved first and last residue. The order of the fields is V gene, D gene, clone size, J gene, CDR3 protein, CDR3 DNA. D genes are given only for firm matches. Clone size is given for some rows only: seen once, a few or many times, or a class if the clone is expanded.

v_call: TRBV5-1
d_call: TRBD1
clone_size: NA
j_call: TRBJ2-7
cdr3_aa: CASSSRQGFGYEQYF
cdr3_nt: TGCGCCAGCAGCTCCAGACAGGGGTTCGGATACGAGCAGTACTTC

v_call: TRBV9
d_call: NA
clone_size: once
j_call: TRBJ2-7
cdr3_aa: CASSVDTWYEQYF
cdr3_nt: TGTGCCAGCAGCGTTGACACGTGGTACGAGCAGTACTTC

v_call: TRBV28
d_call: TRBD1
clone_size: NA
j_call: TRBJ2-7
cdr3_aa: CASSSRGQEKPSEYEQYF
cdr3_nt: TGTGCCAGCAGTTCCCGGGGACAGGAAAAACCAAGTGAGTACGAGCAGTACTTC

v_call: TRBV5-1
d_call: NA
clone_size: NA
j_call: TRBJ1-2
cdr3_aa: CASRGGDYGYTF
cdr3_nt: TGCGCCAGCAGAGGGGGGGACTATGGCTACACCTTC

v_call: TRBV5-4
d_call: NA
clone_size: NA
j_call: TRBJ2-7
cdr3_aa: CASRPDSSYEQYF
cdr3_nt: TGTGCCAGCAGACCGGACAGCTCCTACGAGCAGTACTTC

v_call: TRBV7-2
d_call: TRBD2
clone_size: NA
j_call: TRBJ2-5
cdr3_aa: CASSRGLGETQYF
cdr3_nt: TGTGCCAGCAGCCGGGGACTAGGAGAGACCCAGTACTTC

v_call: TRBV5-1
d_call: NA
clone_size: NA
j_call: TRBJ2-5
cdr3_aa: CASSLGQDRSETQYF
cdr3_nt: TGCGCCAGCAGCTTGGGACAGGATAGATCAGAGACCCAGTACTTC

v_call: TRBV19
d_call: TRBD1
clone_size: NA
j_call: TRBJ1-6
cdr3_aa: CASSTRQGPLHF
cdr3_nt: TGTGCCAGTAGTACCCGACAGGGACCCCTCCACTTT

v_call: TRBV2
d_call: TRBD1
clone_size: NA
j_call: TRBJ2-5
cdr3_aa: CASTWGQGAGETQYF
cdr3_nt: TGTGCCAGCACCTGGGGACAGGGGGCAGGAGAGACCCAGTACTTC

v_call: TRBV5-1
d_call: TRBD2
clone_size: NA
j_call: TRBJ2-3
cdr3_aa: CASKGRLALADTQYF
cdr3_nt: TGCGCCAGCAAGGGGCGACTAGCGTTGGCAGATACGCAGTATTTT

v_call: TRBV2
d_call: TRBD1
clone_size: NA
j_call: TRBJ1-2
cdr3_aa: CASSDLGQGRYTF
cdr3_nt: TGTGCCAGCAGTGATCTCGGACAGGGTCGCTACACCTTC

v_call: TRBV6-5
d_call: TRBD1
clone_size: NA
j_call: TRBJ2-5
cdr3_aa: CASSSPTGGETQYF
cdr3_nt: TGTGCCAGCAGTTCACCGACAGGGGGAGAGACCCAGTACTTC

v_call: TRBV4-1
d_call: TRBD1
clone_size: NA
j_call: TRBJ2-7
cdr3_aa: CASSHKQGLWDEQYF
cdr3_nt: TGCGCCAGCAGCCACAAACAGGGGCTTTGGGACGAGCAGTACTTC

v_call: TRBV28
d_call: NA
clone_size: NA
j_call: TRBJ1-5
cdr3_aa: CASSSGNNQPQHF
cdr3_nt: TGTGCCAGCAGCTCAGGTAACAATCAGCCCCAGCATTTT

v_call: TRBV6-2/TRBV6-3
d_call: TRBD1
clone_size: few
j_call: TRBJ2-7
cdr3_aa: CASSWNTGARYEQYF
cdr3_nt: TGTGCCAGCAGTTGGAACACAGGGGCAAGGTATGAGCAGTACTTC

v_call: TRBV7-9
d_call: NA
clone_size: few
j_call: TRBJ1-2
cdr3_aa: CASSLNVETTYGYTF
cdr3_nt: TGTGCCAGCAGCTTAAATGTCGAGACAACTTATGGCTACACCTTC

v_call: TRBV7-9
d_call: NA
clone_size: few
j_call: TRBJ2-7
cdr3_aa: CASSLIGTNIYEQYF
cdr3_nt: TGTGCCAGCAGCTTAATTGGGACAAACATCTACGAGCAGTACTTC

v_call: TRBV2
d_call: NA
clone_size: few
j_call: TRBJ2-7
cdr3_aa: CASSELGTAGYEQYF
cdr3_nt: TGTGCCAGCAGTGAGTTGGGAACAGCGGGCTACGAGCAGTACTTC

v_call: TRBV7-6
d_call: TRBD1
clone_size: NA
j_call: TRBJ2-7
cdr3_aa: CASSPRTGGNEQYF
cdr3_nt: TGTGCCAGCAGCCCTCGGACAGGGGGAAACGAGCAGTACTTC

v_call: TRBV28
d_call: NA
clone_size: NA
j_call: TRBJ1-6
cdr3_aa: CASSHAEPYNSPLHF
cdr3_nt: TGTGCCAGCAGCCACGCTGAGCCCTATAATTCACCCCTCCACTTT

v_call: TRBV24-1
d_call: NA
clone_size: NA
j_call: TRBJ2-3
cdr3_aa: CATSFGTPNTQYF
cdr3_nt: TGTGCCACCAGTTTCGGGACTCCGAATACGCAGTATTTT

v_call: TRBV6-5
d_call: NA
clone_size: NA
j_call: TRBJ1-3
cdr3_aa: CASSRGPGNTIYF
cdr3_nt: TGTGCCAGCAGTAGGGGCCCTGGAAACACCATATATTTT

v_call: TRBV5-1
d_call: TRBD1
clone_size: NA
j_call: TRBJ1-2
cdr3_aa: CASSLGGTDGYTF
cdr3_nt: TGCGCCAGCAGCTTGGGAGGGACAGATGGCTACACCTTC

v_call: TRBV6-5
d_call: NA
clone_size: few
j_call: TRBJ1-4
cdr3_aa: CASSDSSQREKLFF
cdr3_nt: TGTGCCAGCAGCGACAGCTCTCAGAGGGAAAAACTGTTTTTT

v_call: TRBV30
d_call: TRBD1
clone_size: NA
j_call: TRBJ1-6
cdr3_aa: CAWSVQGADSYNSPLHF
cdr3_nt: TGTGCCTGGAGTGTACAGGGGGCGGACTCCTATAATTCACCCCTCCACTTT

v_call: TRBV18
d_call: TRBD1
clone_size: NA
j_call: TRBJ2-1
cdr3_aa: CASSPPSRDRGLNEQFF
cdr3_nt: TGTGCCAGCTCACCACCAAGCCGGGACAGGGGATTGAATGAGCAGTTCTTC

v_call: TRBV6-1
d_call: NA
clone_size: once
j_call: TRBJ2-5
cdr3_aa: CASSEPSELRTQYF
cdr3_nt: TGTGCCAGCAGTGAACCGAGCGAATTAAGGACCCAGTACTTC

v_call: TRBV27
d_call: NA
clone_size: NA
j_call: TRBJ1-6
cdr3_aa: CASSFGAGVSPLHF
cdr3_nt: TGTGCCAGCAGTTTTGGCGCCGGGGTTTCACCCCTCCACTTT

v_call: TRBV5-1
d_call: TRBD1
clone_size: once
j_call: TRBJ1-2
cdr3_aa: CASSLDRSGYTF
cdr3_nt: TGCGCCAGCAGCCTGGACAGGAGTGGCTACACCTTC

v_call: TRBV5-1
d_call: NA
clone_size: NA
j_call: TRBJ2-5
cdr3_aa: CASSLGTAQETQYF
cdr3_nt: TGCGCCAGCAGCCTGGGGACTGCACAAGAGACCCAGTACTTC

v_call: TRBV11-2
d_call: TRBD1
clone_size: NA
j_call: TRBJ1-1
cdr3_aa: CASSSGQGSEAFF
cdr3_nt: TGTGCCAGCAGCTCAGGACAGGGGTCTGAAGCTTTCTTT

v_call: TRBV10-3
d_call: NA
clone_size: few
j_call: TRBJ2-3
cdr3_aa: CAISGRGGDTQYF
cdr3_nt: TGTGCCATCAGTGGAAGGGGCGGCGATACGCAGTATTTT

v_call: TRBV3-1/TRBV3-2
d_call: TRBD1
clone_size: NA
j_call: TRBJ2-7
cdr3_aa: CASSQGLGQGGYEQYF
cdr3_nt: TGTGCCAGCAGCCAAGGGTTGGGACAGGGGGGCTACGAGCAGTACTTC

v_call: TRBV4-1
d_call: NA
clone_size: NA
j_call: TRBJ2-7
cdr3_aa: CASSQGTRATGEQYF
cdr3_nt: TGCGCCAGCAGCCAAGGCACCAGGGCCACGGGTGAGCAGTACTTC

v_call: TRBV7-2
d_call: NA
clone_size: NA
j_call: TRBJ2-5
cdr3_aa: CASSPPETRETQYF
cdr3_nt: TGTGCCAGCAGCCCGCCGGAAACCAGGGAGACCCAGTACTTC

v_call: TRBV15
d_call: NA
clone_size: NA
j_call: TRBJ1-3
cdr3_aa: CATSRDGQLENTIYF
cdr3_nt: TGTGCCACCAGCAGAGATGGACAGCTCGAAAACACCATATATTTT

v_call: TRBV5-1
d_call: NA
clone_size: NA
j_call: TRBJ2-1
cdr3_aa: CASSLAQGGDEQFF
cdr3_nt: TGCGCCAGCAGCTTGGCCCAGGGTGGCGATGAGCAGTTCTTC

v_call: TRBV28
d_call: NA
clone_size: NA
j_call: TRBJ1-1
cdr3_aa: CASSLGLQGIGAFF
cdr3_nt: TGTGCCAGCAGTTTAGGCCTCCAGGGGATCGGAGCTTTCTTT

v_call: TRBV4-1
d_call: NA
clone_size: NA
j_call: TRBJ1-2
cdr3_aa: CASSQNSDPLGGYTF
cdr3_nt: TGCGCCAGCAGCCAAAATAGCGACCCCTTGGGTGGCTACACCTTC

v_call: TRBV4-1
d_call: NA
clone_size: NA
j_call: TRBJ1-1
cdr3_aa: CASSQGRNTEAFF
cdr3_nt: TGCGCCAGCAGCCAGGGCCGGAACACTGAAGCTTTCTTT

v_call: TRBV14
d_call: TRBD2
clone_size: NA
j_call: TRBJ2-3
cdr3_aa: CASSPPPWRGDSSTDTQYF
cdr3_nt: TGTGCCAGCAGCCCACCCCCCTGGCGGGGGGATTCTAGCACAGATACGCAGTATTTT

v_call: TRBV27
d_call: NA
clone_size: NA
j_call: TRBJ2-3
cdr3_aa: CASSLRSLTDTQYF
cdr3_nt: TGTGCCAGCAGTTTAAGAAGCTTAACAGATACGCAGTATTTT

v_call: TRBV28
d_call: NA
clone_size: NA
j_call: TRBJ1-5
cdr3_aa: CASSLRRFRDKVTNQPQHF
cdr3_nt: TGTGCCAGCAGTTTACGTCGCTTCCGGGACAAAGTGACCAATCAGCCCCAGCATTTT

v_call: TRBV2
d_call: TRBD1
clone_size: once
j_call: TRBJ2-7
cdr3_aa: CASSTTGAWEQYF
cdr3_nt: TGTGCCAGCAGTACGACAGGGGCTTGGGAGCAGTACTTC